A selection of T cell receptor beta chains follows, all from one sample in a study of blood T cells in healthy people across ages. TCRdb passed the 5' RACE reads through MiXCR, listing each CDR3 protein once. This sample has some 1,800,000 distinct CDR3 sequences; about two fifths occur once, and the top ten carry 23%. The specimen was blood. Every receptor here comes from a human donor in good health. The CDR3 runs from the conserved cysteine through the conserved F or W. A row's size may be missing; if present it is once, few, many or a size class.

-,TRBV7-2,CASSLLAGTSGVGHNEQFF
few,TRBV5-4,CASSLGSPRDRGYNGYTF
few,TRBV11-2,CASSLGRNNEQYF
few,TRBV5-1,CASSLAPDFGEQYF
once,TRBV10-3,CAISEGPRGVAQPQHF
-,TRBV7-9,CASSPAPGTYNTYNQPQHF
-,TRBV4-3,CASSHGTGEIEGNQPQHF
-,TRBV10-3,CAISDLPSGGFTDTQYF
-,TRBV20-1,CSAREPQGILHYTF
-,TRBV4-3,CASSQVWGAGYTF
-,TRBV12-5,CASGLANPGDGYTF
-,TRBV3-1,CARGVRTEDTYFSGANVLTF
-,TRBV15,CATSRDRTGSGYTF
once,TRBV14,CASSLPGQDTQYF
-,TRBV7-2,CASSKGAREVKLFF
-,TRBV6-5,CASSRPGPAVVETQYF
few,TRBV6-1,CASRDRGHNIQYF
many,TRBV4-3,CASSQGTEETQYF
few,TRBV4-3,CASSQVTQGGNYGYTF
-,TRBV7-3,CASSSVSETQYF
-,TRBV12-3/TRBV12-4,CASSMGVSTDTQYF
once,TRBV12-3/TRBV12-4,CASSLRDTVGGYTF
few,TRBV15,CATSRSGHRQETQYF
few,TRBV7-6,CASSLLVGESNEKLFF
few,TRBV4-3,CASSQDSDHTDTQYF
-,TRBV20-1,CSAEDRNSGANVLTF
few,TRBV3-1,CASSQSAQGIISYTF
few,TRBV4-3,CASSSRGGAYNEQFF
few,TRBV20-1,CSARDPRGSGNEQYF
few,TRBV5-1,CASSSKQGTYNEQFF
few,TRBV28,CASSPPGVGINTEAFF
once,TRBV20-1,CSVQHWGTYGYTF
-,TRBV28,CASSPDRVINEQYF
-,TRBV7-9,CAIAYYGYTF
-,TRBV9,CASSVDPGGQTQYF
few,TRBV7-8,CASSLTGSRSYEQYF
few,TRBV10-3,CAISDPTGGYGYTF
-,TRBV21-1,CALGRGYGYTF
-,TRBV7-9,CASSLDPGVNTEAFF
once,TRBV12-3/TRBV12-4,CASSAGTGVYFEQYF
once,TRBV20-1,CSAGRLVGEQFF
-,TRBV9,CASSEGLAGTDTQYF
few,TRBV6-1,CASSETRDLYNEQFF
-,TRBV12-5,CASGLVTVLTEAFF
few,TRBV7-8,CASSFRNHGTYEQYF
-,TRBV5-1,CASSLQPGLGNGQFF
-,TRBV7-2,CASSSGTGVYQETQYF
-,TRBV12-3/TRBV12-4,CASSQTGTDGAFF
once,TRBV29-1,CSATQGAIDGYTF
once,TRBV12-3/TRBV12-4,CASSTPTVEQFF
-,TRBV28,CASSLWGAGTDYEQYF
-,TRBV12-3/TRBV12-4,CASSLLGGSQPQHF
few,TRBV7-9,CASLPSSGANVLTF
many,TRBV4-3,CASSQSGDTQYF
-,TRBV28,CASSIAWDTLFNEQFF
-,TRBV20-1,CSASVARGTKFF
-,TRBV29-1,CSVETGKDQPQHF
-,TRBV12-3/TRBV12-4,CASSFVGGGVSEKLFF
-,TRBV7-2,CASSLPYGSQGPGYTF
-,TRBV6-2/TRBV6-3,CASSNTRAGQETQYF